This TCR beta chain is drawn from a study of a mutant IDH1 vaccine in newly diagnosed glioma. Looking at the study overall: Beginning 4-6 weeks after radiotherapy alone, or with temozolomide cycles, vaccination took place. Those enrolled had earlier been treated with radiotherapy, temozolomide, or both, mostly both. Study findings and constraints: Shifts in the top peripheral T cell clonotypes seemed unrelated to pseudoprogression.

With regard to this clone: As yet, its antigen is unknown.

The CDR3 spans 14 residues. Germline V lookup: CDR1 ENHRY, CDR2 SYGVKD. V lost 2 bases and J 8 bases, leaving 15 bases between the germline ends. Sample time point: week 5, during vaccination. Doses consisted of 300 ug of mutant IDH1 20-mer peptide each, paired with topical imiquimod. Assay used: immunoSEQ multiplex PCR; TCRdb lists only in-frame clones, some missing. The sample gives 45,000 to 60,000 clones, 78% of which show up once; roughly 5.6% is in the top ten. The sequence came from a man aged 45 to 65 with glioma. This chain links TRBV10-3 with TRBJ1-2; D is possibly TRBD1 (5 bases). The material sequenced was PBMCs, taken from a glioma patient whose treatment included an IDH1 peptide vaccine. The CDR3 nucleotides are TGTGCCATCAGTGAGATGGGGGAGTCGGGAGGCTACACCTTC. Protein: CAISEMGESGGYTF.